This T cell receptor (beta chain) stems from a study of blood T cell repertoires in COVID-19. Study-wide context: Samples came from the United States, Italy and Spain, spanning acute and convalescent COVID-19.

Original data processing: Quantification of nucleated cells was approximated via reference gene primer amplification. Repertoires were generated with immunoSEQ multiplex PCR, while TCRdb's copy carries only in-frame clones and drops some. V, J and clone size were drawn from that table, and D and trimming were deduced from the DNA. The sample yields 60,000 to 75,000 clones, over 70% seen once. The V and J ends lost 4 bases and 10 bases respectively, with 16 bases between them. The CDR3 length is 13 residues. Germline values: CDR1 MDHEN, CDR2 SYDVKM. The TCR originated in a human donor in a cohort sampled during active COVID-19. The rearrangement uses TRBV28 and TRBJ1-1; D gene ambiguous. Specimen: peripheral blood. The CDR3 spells CASSSETVTRAFF. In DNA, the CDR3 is TGTGCCAGCAGTTCCGAAACCGTAACTAGAGCTTTCTTT.